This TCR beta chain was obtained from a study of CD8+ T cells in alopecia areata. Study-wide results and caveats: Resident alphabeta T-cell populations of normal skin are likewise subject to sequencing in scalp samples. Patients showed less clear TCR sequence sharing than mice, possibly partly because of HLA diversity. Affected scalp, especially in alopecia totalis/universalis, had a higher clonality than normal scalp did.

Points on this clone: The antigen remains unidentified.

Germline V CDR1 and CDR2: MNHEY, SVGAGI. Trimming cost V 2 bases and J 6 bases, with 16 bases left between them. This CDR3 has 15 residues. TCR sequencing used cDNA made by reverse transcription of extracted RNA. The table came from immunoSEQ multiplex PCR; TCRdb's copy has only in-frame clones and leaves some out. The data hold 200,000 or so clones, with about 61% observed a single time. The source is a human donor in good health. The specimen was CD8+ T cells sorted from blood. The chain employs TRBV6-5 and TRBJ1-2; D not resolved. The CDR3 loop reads CASSYKGGTPDGYTF. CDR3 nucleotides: TGTGCCAGCAGTTACAAGGGAGGAACACCGGATGGCTACACCTTC.